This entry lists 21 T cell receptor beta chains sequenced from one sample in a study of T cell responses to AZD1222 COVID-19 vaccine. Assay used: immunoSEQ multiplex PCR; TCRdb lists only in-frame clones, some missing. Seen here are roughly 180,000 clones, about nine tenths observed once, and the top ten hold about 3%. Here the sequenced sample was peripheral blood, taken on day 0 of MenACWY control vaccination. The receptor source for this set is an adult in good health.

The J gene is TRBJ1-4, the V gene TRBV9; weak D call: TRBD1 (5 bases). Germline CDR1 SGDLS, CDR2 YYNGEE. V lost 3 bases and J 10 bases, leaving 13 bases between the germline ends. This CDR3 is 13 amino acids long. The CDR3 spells CASSGDLEGKLFF. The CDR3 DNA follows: TGTGCCAGCAGCGGGGACCTGGAGGGAAAACTGTTTTTT.

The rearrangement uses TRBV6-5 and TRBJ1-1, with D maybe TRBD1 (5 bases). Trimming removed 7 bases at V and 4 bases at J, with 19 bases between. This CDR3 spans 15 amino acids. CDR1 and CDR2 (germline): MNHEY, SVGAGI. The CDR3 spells CASTTMGGVVTEAFF. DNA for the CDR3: TGTGCCAGCACTACAATGGGAGGGGTCGTCACTGAAGCTTTCTTT.

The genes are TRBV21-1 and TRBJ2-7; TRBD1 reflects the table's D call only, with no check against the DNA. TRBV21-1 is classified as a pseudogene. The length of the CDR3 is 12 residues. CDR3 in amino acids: CASSKFRDEQYF. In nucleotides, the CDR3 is TGTGCCAGCAGCAAATTCAGGGACGAGCAGTACTTC.

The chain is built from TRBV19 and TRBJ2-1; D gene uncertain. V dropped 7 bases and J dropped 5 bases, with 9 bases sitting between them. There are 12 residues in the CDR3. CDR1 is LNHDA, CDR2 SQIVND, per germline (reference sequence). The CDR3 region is CASKTGDNEQFF. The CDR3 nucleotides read TGTGCCAGTAAGACGGGTGACAATGAGCAGTTCTTC. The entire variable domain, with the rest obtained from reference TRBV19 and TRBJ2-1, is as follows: DGGITQSPKYLFRKEGQNVTLSCEQNLNHDAMYWYRQDPGQGLRLIYYSQIVNDFQKGDIAEGYSVSREKKESFPLTVTSAQKNPTAFYLCASKTGDNEQFFGPGTRLTVL.

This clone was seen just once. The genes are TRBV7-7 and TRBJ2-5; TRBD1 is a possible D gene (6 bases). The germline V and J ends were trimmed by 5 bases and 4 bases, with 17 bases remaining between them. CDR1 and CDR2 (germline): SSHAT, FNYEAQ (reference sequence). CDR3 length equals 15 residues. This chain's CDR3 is CASSPTVARGETQYF. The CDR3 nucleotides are TGTGCCAGCAGCCCTACCGTCGCCAGGGGAGAGACCCAGTACTTC.

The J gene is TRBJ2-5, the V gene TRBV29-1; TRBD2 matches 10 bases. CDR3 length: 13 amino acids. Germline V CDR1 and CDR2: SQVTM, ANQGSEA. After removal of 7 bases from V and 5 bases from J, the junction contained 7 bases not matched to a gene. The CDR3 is CSASVAGGETQYF. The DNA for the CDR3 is TGCAGCGCCTCCGTAGCGGGGGGTGAGACCCAGTACTTC.

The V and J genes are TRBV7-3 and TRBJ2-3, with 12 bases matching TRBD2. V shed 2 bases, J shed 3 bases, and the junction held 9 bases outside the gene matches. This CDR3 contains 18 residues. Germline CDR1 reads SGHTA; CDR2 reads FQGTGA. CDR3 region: CASSLVPSGGAWTDTQYF. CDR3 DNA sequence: TGTGCCAGCAGCTTAGTCCCTAGCGGGGGGGCGTGGACAGATACGCAGTATTTT.

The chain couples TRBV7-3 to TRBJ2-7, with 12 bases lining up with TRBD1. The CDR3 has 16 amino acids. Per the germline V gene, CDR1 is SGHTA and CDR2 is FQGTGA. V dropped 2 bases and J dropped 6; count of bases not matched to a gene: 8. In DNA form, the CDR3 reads TGTGCCAGCAGCTTATCCGGGACAGGGGGCTTACGCGAGCAGTACTTC. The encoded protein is CASSLSGTGGLREQYF.

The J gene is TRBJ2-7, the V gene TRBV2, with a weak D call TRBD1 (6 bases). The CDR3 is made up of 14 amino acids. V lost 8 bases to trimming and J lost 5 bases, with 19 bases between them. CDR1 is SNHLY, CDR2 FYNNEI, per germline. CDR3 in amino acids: CASPAVGGSHEQYF. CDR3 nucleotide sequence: TGTGCCAGCCCCGCGGTAGGGGGAAGCCACGAGCAGTACTTC.

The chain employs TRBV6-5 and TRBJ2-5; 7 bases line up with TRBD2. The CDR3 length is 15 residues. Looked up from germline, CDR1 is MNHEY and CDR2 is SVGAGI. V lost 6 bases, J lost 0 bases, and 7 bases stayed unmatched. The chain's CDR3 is CASRTGGDYQETQYF. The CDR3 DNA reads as TGTGCCAGCAGAACGGGGGGAGACTACCAAGAGACCCAGTACTTC.

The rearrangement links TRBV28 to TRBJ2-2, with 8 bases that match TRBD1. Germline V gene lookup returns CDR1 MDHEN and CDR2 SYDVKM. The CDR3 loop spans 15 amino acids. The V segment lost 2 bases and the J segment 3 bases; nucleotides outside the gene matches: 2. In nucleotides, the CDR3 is TGTGCCAGCAGTTTAGGGGGACAGGACACCGGGGAGCTGTTTTTT. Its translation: CASSLGGQDTGELFF. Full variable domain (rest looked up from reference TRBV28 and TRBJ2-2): DVKVTQSSRYLVKRTGEKVFLECVQDMDHENMFWYRQDPGLGLRLIYFSYDVKMKEKGDIPEGYSVSREKKERFSLILESASTNQTSMYLCASSLGGQDTGELFFGEGSRLTVL.

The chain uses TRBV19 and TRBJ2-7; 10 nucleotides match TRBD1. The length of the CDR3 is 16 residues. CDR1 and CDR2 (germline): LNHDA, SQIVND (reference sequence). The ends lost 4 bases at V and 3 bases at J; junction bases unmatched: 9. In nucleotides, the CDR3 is TGTGCCAGTAGTACTTACGGACAGGGGGGATTCTACGAGCAGTACTTC. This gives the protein CASSTYGQGGFYEQYF.

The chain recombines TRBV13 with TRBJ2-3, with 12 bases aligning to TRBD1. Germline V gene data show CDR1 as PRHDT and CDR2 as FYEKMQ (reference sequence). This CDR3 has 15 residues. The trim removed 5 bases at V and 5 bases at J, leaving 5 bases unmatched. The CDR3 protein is CASSPGTGGLDTQYF. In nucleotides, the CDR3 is TGTGCCAGCAGCCCCGGGACAGGGGGCCTAGATACGCAGTATTTT.

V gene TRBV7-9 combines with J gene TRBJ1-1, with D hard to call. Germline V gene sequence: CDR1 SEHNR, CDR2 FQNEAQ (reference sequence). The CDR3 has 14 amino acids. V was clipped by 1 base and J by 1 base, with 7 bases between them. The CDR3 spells CASSLDAKNTEAFF. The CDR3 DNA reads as TGTGCCAGCAGCTTAGACGCCAAGAACACTGAAGCTTTCTTT.

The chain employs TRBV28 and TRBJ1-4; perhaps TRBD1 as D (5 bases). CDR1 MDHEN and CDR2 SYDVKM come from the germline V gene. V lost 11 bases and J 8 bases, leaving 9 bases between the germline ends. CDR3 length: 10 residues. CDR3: CAAQGEKLFF. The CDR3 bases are TGTGCCGCCCAGGGCGAAAAACTGTTTTTT.

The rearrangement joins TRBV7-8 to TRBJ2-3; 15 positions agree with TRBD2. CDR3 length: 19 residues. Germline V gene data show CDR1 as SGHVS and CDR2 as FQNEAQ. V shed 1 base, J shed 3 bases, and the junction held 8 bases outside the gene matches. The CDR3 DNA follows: TGTGCCAGCAGCTTAGATCGGACTAGCGGGGGGGCCGCGACAGATACGCAGTATTTT. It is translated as CASSLDRTSGGAATDTQYF.

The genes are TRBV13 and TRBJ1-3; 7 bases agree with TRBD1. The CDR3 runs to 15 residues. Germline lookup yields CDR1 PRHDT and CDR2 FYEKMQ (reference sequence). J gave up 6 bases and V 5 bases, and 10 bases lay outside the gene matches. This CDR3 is CASSKQGSSVNTIYF. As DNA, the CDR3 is TGTGCCAGCAGCAAACAGGGGAGTAGCGTAAACACCATATATTTT.

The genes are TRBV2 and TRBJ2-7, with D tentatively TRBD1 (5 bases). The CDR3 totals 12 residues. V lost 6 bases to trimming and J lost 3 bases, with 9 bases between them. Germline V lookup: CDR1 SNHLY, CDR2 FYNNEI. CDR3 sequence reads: CASRERGYEQYF. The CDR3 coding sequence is TGTGCCAGCAGGGAAAGGGGCTACGAGCAGTACTTC.

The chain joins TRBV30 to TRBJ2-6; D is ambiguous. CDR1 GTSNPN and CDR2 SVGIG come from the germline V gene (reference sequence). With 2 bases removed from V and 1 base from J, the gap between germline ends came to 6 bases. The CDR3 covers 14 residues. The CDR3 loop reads CAWSSGSGANVLTF. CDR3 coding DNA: TGTGCCTGGAGTTCGGGTTCTGGGGCCAACGTCCTGACTTTC.

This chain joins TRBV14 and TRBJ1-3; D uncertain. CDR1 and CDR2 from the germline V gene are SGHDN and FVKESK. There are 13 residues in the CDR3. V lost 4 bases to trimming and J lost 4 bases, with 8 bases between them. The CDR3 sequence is CASSPFSGNTIYF. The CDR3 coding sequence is TGTGCCAGCAGCCCCTTTTCCGGAAACACCATATATTTT.

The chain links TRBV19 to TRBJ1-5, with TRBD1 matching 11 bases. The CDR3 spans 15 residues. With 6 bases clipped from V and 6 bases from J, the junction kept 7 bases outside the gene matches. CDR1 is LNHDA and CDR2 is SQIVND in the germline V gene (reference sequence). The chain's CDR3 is CASRPRDRGFQPQHF. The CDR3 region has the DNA TGTGCCAGTAGACCCCGGGACAGGGGGTTTCAGCCCCAGCATTTT. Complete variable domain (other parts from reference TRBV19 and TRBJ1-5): DGGITQSPKYLFRKEGQNVTLSCEQNLNHDAMYWYRQDPGQGLRLIYYSQIVNDFQKGDIAEGYSVSREKKESFPLTVTSAQKNPTAFYLCASRPRDRGFQPQHFGDGTRLSIL.